This note documents a single TCR beta chain sequence. Its antigen remains unknown. For each CDR3 protein, TCRdb gives one entry from its re-call of the 5' RACE reads, without DNA. Its table lists about 30,000 distinct CDR3 sequences. These data come from a study of T cells expressing NK-cell markers. Study-level results: These clonotypes also led the CD3+CD56-NKG2C+ fraction in a handful of donors.

The CDR3 covers 15 residues. CDR1 is SGDLS, CDR2 YYNGEE, per germline. The clonotype was recovered from a woman aged 18-70 years in good health. Material: blood T cells: a sorted CD56 or NKG2C T cell subset, CD4+ or CD8+ T cells, or bulk PBMC T cells (not recorded which). The chain employs TRBV9 and TRBJ2-3. CDR3 protein: CASSVDNGEQDTQYF.